This TCR beta chain was identified in a study of T cell responses to AZD1222 COVID-19 vaccine. Background on the study: Both about-4-week and about-12-week second-dose recipients were combined. Study-wide results and caveats: The study identified only a handful of AZD1222 recipients as seropositive at baseline.

Concerning this clone: No antigen is known for it.

Profiled with immunoSEQ multiplex PCR; TCRdb holds only in-frame clones, not every one. The sample consists of under 150,000 clones, roughly 93% of them appearing once. The CDR3 is 16 amino acids. The trim removed 1 base at V and 6 bases at J, leaving 3 bases unmatched. Germline assignment: CDR1 MDHEN and CDR2 SYDVKM. This receptor was taken from an adult in good health. The sample in question was peripheral blood, obtained on day 0 of AZD1222 vaccination. J is TRBJ2-2 and V is TRBV28; 12 positions match TRBD2. This CDR3 is CASSLLASGRAGELFF. Written as DNA, the CDR3 is TGTGCCAGCAGTTTATTGGCTAGCGGGAGGGCCGGGGAGCTGTTTTTT. Drawing the rest from reference TRBV28 and TRBJ2-2, the complete variable domain is DVKVTQSSRYLVKRTGEKVFLECVQDMDHENMFWYRQDPGLGLRLIYFSYDVKMKEKGDIPEGYSVSREKKERFSLILESASTNQTSMYLCASSLLASGRAGELFFGEGSRLTVL.